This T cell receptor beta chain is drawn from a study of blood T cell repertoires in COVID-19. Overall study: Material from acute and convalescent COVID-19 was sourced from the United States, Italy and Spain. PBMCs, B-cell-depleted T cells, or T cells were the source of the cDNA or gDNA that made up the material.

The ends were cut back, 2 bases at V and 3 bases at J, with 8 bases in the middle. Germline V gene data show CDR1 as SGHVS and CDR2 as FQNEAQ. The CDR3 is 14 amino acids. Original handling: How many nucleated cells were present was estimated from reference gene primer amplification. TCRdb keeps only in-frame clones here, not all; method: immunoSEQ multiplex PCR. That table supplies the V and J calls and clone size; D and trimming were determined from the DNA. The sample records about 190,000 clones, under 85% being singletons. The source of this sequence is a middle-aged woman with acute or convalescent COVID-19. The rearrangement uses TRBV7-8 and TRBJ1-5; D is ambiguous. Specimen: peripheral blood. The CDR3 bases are TGTGCCAGCAGCTTACGAGACAACAATCAGCCCCAGCATTTT. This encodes CASSLRDNNQPQHF.